The sequence of this T cell receptor beta chain was determined in a study of blood T cell repertoires in COVID-19. Study-wide background: Spain, Italy and the United States supplied samples that represented acute and convalescent COVID-19.

The assay was immunoSEQ multiplex PCR, and TCRdb's table has in-frame clones only and misses some. Here the sample spans just over 300,000 clones, approximately 83% being singletons. Recovered status applied to Cohort 3 donors who had two consecutive negative PCRs. It also applied to those with clearance or with symptom resolution. This clone has only a few counts. The clonotype was recovered from a man younger than 40 who had recovered from COVID-19. Sequencing was done on a sample of PBMCs or T cells enriched from blood (not recorded which).

CDR3 DNA: TGTGCCAGCAGCCGGGCAGGTTATGGCTACACCTTC. As protein: CASSRAGYGYTF. The V gene is TRBV3-1 (or the pseudogene TRBV3-2), the J gene TRBJ1-2; D gene uncertain. The CDR3 has 12 residues. CDR1 and CDR2 (germline): LGHDT, YNNKEL (reference sequence). V was clipped by 4 bases and J by 5 bases, with 8 bases between them.